A selection of T cell receptor beta chains follows, all from one sample in a study of OX40 agonist ivuxolimab in advanced cancers. The data were produced by immunoSEQ multiplex PCR, yet TCRdb's version contains in-frame clones alone and is incomplete. The data contain about 61,000 clones, around nine tenths of them seen just once; the ten biggest clones take up over 15%. The sequenced sample was CD4+ or CD8+ T cells sorted from blood, obtained in a trial of the OX40 agonist ivuxolimab. The receptor set was obtained from an adult with an advanced solid tumor such as melanoma, head and neck, liver or kidney cancer. Each CDR3 is given with its conserved first and last residue. The order of the fields is D gene, clone size, V gene, J gene, CDR3 protein, CDR3 DNA. D genes are given only for firm matches. Rows may omit the clone size; those that give it use once, few, many or a size class.

>-|-|TRBV28|TRBJ2-1
CASSYIINEQFF
TGTGCCAGCAGTTACATAATCAATGAGCAGTTCTTC
>-|-|TRBV2|TRBJ2-7
CASSPLGGSYEQYF
TGTGCCAGCAGTCCCCTAGGGGGCTCCTACGAGCAGTACTTC
>-|-|TRBV21-1|TRBJ1-2
CARSVPGQLSNYGYTF
TGTGCCAGGTCCGTACCGGGACAGCTTTCTAACTATGGCTACACCTTC
>-|-|TRBV5-6|TRBJ2-7
CASSAEMSYEQYF
TGTGCCAGCAGCGCAGAGATGTCCTACGAGCAGTACTTC
>-|-|TRBV28|TRBJ1-1
CASSRTVNTEAFF
TGTGCCAGCAGCAGGACAGTGAACACTGAAGCTTTCTTT
>-|once|TRBV27|TRBJ1-2
CASSFGGISGYTF
TGTGCCAGCAGTTTCGGAGGCATATCTGGCTACACCTTC
>TRBD2|-|TRBV28|TRBJ2-3
CASSLTSGNTDTQYF
TGTGCCAGCAGTTTAACTAGCGGGAACACAGATACGCAGTATTTT
>TRBD2|-|TRBV11-1|TRBJ2-1
CASSLRQGLAGPDNEQFF
TGTGCCAGCAGCTTACGGCAAGGACTAGCGGGCCCGGACAATGAGCAGTTCTTC
>TRBD1|-|TRBV7-6|TRBJ2-7
CASSLETGGSSGEQYF
TGTGCCAGCAGCTTAGAGACAGGGGGATCCTCTGGCGAGCAGTACTTC
>-|few|TRBV27|TRBJ1-2
CASSQGMNYGYTF
TGTGCCAGCAGTCAGGGGATGAACTATGGCTACACCTTC
>-|-|TRBV20-1|TRBJ1-1
CSAMGGEAFF
TGCAGTGCTATGGGGGGGGAAGCTTTCTTT
>TRBD1|-|TRBV4-3|TRBJ2-1
CASSQARGLNYNEQFF
TGCGCCAGCAGCCAAGCGAGGGGGCTAAACTACAATGAGCAGTTCTTC
>-|once|TRBV28|TRBJ1-1
CASSSQFLNTEAFF
TGTGCCAGCAGTTCACAGTTCCTGAACACTGAAGCTTTCTTT
>-|-|TRBV19|TRBJ2-2
CASSIWGSVGQNTGELFF
TGTGCCAGTAGTATTTGGGGATCAGTGGGGCAGAACACCGGGGAGCTGTTTTTT
>-|-|TRBV13|TRBJ2-2
CASSLDRAGTGELFF
TGTGCCAGCAGCTTAGACAGGGCCGGCACCGGGGAGCTGTTTTTT
>-|-|TRBV28|TRBJ2-1
CASSLPRIRDSSYNEQFF
TGTGCCAGCAGTTTGCCCCGGATCCGGGACTCATCCTACAATGAGCAGTTCTTC
>-|-|TRBV5-1|TRBJ2-7
CASSPGTRYEQYF
TGCGCCAGCAGCCCCGGGACTCGCTACGAGCAGTACTTC
>-|-|TRBV5-4|TRBJ1-1
CASSLVGGAVDTEAFF
TGTGCCAGCAGCTTGGTTGGGGGCGCGGTCGACACTGAAGCTTTCTTT
>-|-|TRBV4-1|TRBJ2-1
CASSQVEGSSYNEQFF
TGCGCCAGCAGCCAAGTTGAGGGGAGCTCCTACAATGAGCAGTTCTTC
>-|few|TRBV7-8|TRBJ1-1
CASSSRQGGMNTEAFF
TGTGCCAGCAGCTCTCGCCAAGGGGGTATGAACACTGAAGCTTTCTTT
>-|-|TRBV5-6|TRBJ1-5
CASSVGDQPQHF
TGTGCCAGCAGTGTGGGAGATCAGCCCCAGCATTTT
>-|-|TRBV30|TRBJ2-7
CAWSSLSGTRLYEQYF
TGTGCCTGGAGTAGCCTCTCCGGGACTCGCCTCTACGAGCAGTACTTC
>TRBD2|once|TRBV9|TRBJ2-1
CASSVGSGGVYNEQFF
TGTGCCAGCAGCGTAGGCTCGGGAGGGGTCTACAATGAGCAGTTCTTC
>-|-|TRBV11-2|TRBJ2-1
CASSSLNDNEQFF
TGTGCCAGCAGCTCACTAAATGACAATGAGCAGTTCTTC
>-|-|TRBV7-9|TRBJ1-2
CASSQGSKGLGYTF
TGTGCCAGCAGCCAGGGCTCTAAGGGGCTTGGCTACACCTTC
>-|once|TRBV4-3|TRBJ2-3
CASSHGEGSDTQYF
TGCGCCAGCAGCCACGGAGAGGGGTCAGATACGCAGTATTTT
>-|few|TRBV4-1|TRBJ2-1
CASSQPASSEQFF
TGCGCCAGCAGCCAGCCGGCCTCGAGTGAGCAGTTCTTC
>TRBD1|-|TRBV19|TRBJ1-2
CASNPITGGLSDYGYTF
TGTGCCAGTAATCCGATAACAGGGGGCCTGTCTGACTATGGCTACACCTTC
>TRBD2|-|TRBV28|TRBJ2-5
CASAASGRDQYF
TGTGCCAGCGCTGCTAGCGGGAGGGACCAGTACTTC
>-|-|TRBV4-3|TRBJ2-7
CASSQDRNFYEQYF
TGCGCCAGCAGCCAAGATCGAAACTTCTACGAGCAGTACTTC
>-|once|TRBV4-3|TRBJ2-1
CASSQTDYSVYNEQFF
TGCGCCAGCAGCCAAACGGACTACAGCGTCTACAATGAGCAGTTCTTC
>-|-|TRBV11-2|TRBJ1-3
CASSLEGDGNTIYF
TGTGCCAGCAGCTTAGAAGGGGACGGAAACACCATATATTTT
>-|once|TRBV27|TRBJ1-1
CASSVSSRNTEAFF
TGTGCCAGCAGTGTTTCTTCGAGGAACACTGAAGCTTTCTTT